This T cell receptor (beta chain) comes out of a study of blood T cell repertoires in COVID-19. At the level of the study: COVID-19 samples, acute and convalescent, were from the United States, Italy and Spain.

This CDR3 has 16 amino acids. Trimming took 3 bases from V and 1 from J, leaving 12 bases between them. CDR1 is KGHSH and CDR2 is LQKENI in the germline V gene. Per the authors' pipeline: For nucleated cells, counts were estimated from reference gene primer amplification. Assay used: immunoSEQ multiplex PCR; TCRdb lists only in-frame clones, some missing. The D gene and trimming were derived from the DNA, and the V and J assignments and clone size from that table. The sample has approximately 220,000 clones, around 85% seen once. The source material was PBMCs or T cells enriched from blood (not recorded which). The chain couples TRBV18 to TRBJ2-2; the D gene is possibly TRBD1 (5 bases). This clonotype originated in a woman aged 35 to 49 with acute COVID-19. The CDR3 region is CASSPLGQGNTGELFF. The CDR3 nucleotides read TGTGCCAGCTCACCCCTAGGGCAGGGGAACACCGGGGAGCTGTTTTTT.